The next 22 T cell receptor beta chains were all read from a single sample in a study of cytomegalovirus exposure and HLA in healthy donors. It was with 60 Vbeta and 13 Jbeta primers that the PCR ran. Here immunoSEQ multiplex PCR was the method, and the copy in TCRdb shows in-frame clones only, minus some. The repertoire includes roughly 180,000 clones, approximately 81% of them detected once, and about 2.3% sits in the top ten. The specimen sequenced was PBMCs. The receptors stem from a female donor in good health and CMV-seronegative.

The chain uses TRBV28 and TRBJ1-5; D is undetermined. V was clipped by 5 bases and J by 6 bases, with 8 bases between them. Germline V lookup: CDR1 MDHEN, CDR2 SYDVKM. The CDR3 is 12 amino acids. The chain's CDR3 is CASSEGTQPQHF. The CDR3 DNA reads TGTGCCAGCAGTGAGGGAACTCAGCCCCAGCATTTT.

This chain connects TRBV7-2 to TRBJ1-1; D call uncertain. Germline V gene data show CDR1 as SGHTA and CDR2 as FQGNSA. This CDR3 contains 13 residues. Trimming took off 1 base at V and 5 bases at J, with 8 bases between the two ends. The CDR3 DNA reads as TGTGCCAGCAGCTTAGATCCGGGGACTGAAGCTTTCTTT. This gives the protein CASSLDPGTEAFF.

CDR3 protein: CASSQLGQPQHF. CDR3 sequence (DNA): TGCGCCAGCAGCCAGTTGGGCCAGCCCCAGCATTTT. This sequence joins TRBV4-1 and TRBJ1-5; D ambiguous. V was shortened by 3 bases and J by 7 bases, with 7 bases between the two germline ends. The CDR3 length is 12 residues. Per the germline V gene, CDR1 is MGHRA and CDR2 is YSYEKL.

This clone showed up just a few times. This chain connects TRBV12-5 to TRBJ1-6, with a tentative D call TRBD1 (5 bases). Germline lookup yields CDR1 LGHNT and CDR2 FRNRAP. The V gene lost 0 bases and the J gene lost 2 bases, with 17 bases spanning the gap. The CDR3 runs to 19 residues. The CDR3 region is CASGLVRVRGGPYNSPLHF. The CDR3 coding sequence is TGTGCTAGTGGTTTGGTACGGGTTCGGGGGGGACCCTATAATTCACCCCTCCACTTT.

The V gene is TRBV5-5, the J gene TRBJ2-3, with 8 positions matching TRBD2. Germline-derived CDR1 and CDR2 are SGHKS and YYEKEE (reference sequence). CDR3 length: 16 amino acids. V lost 0 bases, J lost 3 bases, and 6 bases stayed unmatched. CDR3 sequence reads: CASSLAASGHTDTQYF. The CDR3, as DNA: TGTGCCAGCAGCTTGGCGGCTAGCGGGCATACAGATACGCAGTATTTT.

A single count supports this clone. The chain is built from TRBV4-3 and TRBJ2-7; 7 nucleotides agree with TRBD2. Germline CDR1 and CDR2: LGHNA and YSLEER. The CDR3 spans 20 residues. Trimming cost V 5 bases and J 6 bases; bases outside gene matches: 28. The CDR3 loop is CASSGGREGPYFEYPCEQYF. Written as DNA, the CDR3 is TGCGCCAGCAGCGGAGGCAGGGAGGGCCCTTACTTTGAGTATCCGTGCGAGCAGTACTTC.

The rearrangement uses TRBV19 and TRBJ2-5, with 8 positions matching TRBD2. CDR1 is LNHDA and CDR2 is SQIVND in the germline V gene (reference sequence). V lost 5 bases and J lost 2; bases outside the gene matches: 10. There are 16 residues in the CDR3. This CDR3 reads CASSARGGFIQETQYF. CDR3 DNA: TGTGCCAGTAGTGCCCGGGGGGGCTTCATACAAGAGACCCAGTACTTC. The whole variable domain, remainder taken from reference TRBV19 and TRBJ2-5, is DGGITQSPKYLFRKEGQNVTLSCEQNLNHDAMYWYRQDPGQGLRLIYYSQIVNDFQKGDIAEGYSVSREKKESFPLTVTSAQKNPTAFYLCASSARGGFIQETQYFGPGTRLLVL.

The chain recombines TRBV10-3 with TRBJ2-1; TRBD2 aligns across 10 bases. Germline loops: CDR1 ENHRY, CDR2 SYGVKD. V shed 11 bases and J 8 bases; nucleotides not matched to a gene: 9. CDR3 length: 13 amino acids. The chain's CDR3 is CASAGGLTDEQFF. The CDR3 DNA follows: TGTGCCTCAGCGGGAGGGTTAACGGATGAGCAGTTCTTC.

The chain uses TRBV5-4 and TRBJ1-1; TRBD1 is a possible D gene (5 bases). The CDR3 totals 13 residues. V dropped 1 base and J dropped 8 bases, with 12 bases sitting between them. Germline V gene lookup returns CDR1 SGHNT and CDR2 YYREEE (reference sequence). The CDR3 sequence is CASSLQGSAEAFF. CDR3 DNA: TGTGCCAGCAGCTTGCAGGGTTCGGCCGAAGCTTTCTTT.

In its sample, this clone was seen a few times. The chain links TRBV6-5 to TRBJ2-6; D call uncertain. Trimming took 7 bases from V and 1 from J, leaving 11 bases between them. This CDR3 spans 15 amino acids. Germline loops: CDR1 MNHEY, CDR2 SVGAGI. CDR3 in DNA: TGTGCCAGCAACCGTGAGGCATCTGGGGCCAACGTCCTGACTTTC. Amino acid sequence: CASNREASGANVLTF.

This clone was seen more than once but under ten times. The chain combines TRBV18 with TRBJ1-4; TRBD1 aligns across 7 bases. With V trimmed by 8 bases and J by 6 bases, 6 bases remained unmatched. The length of the CDR3 is 13 residues. Germline CDR1 is KGHSH and CDR2 is LQKENI. The CDR3 bases are TGTGCCAGCACAAGGGGACAGCATGAAAAACTGTTTTTT. Translated: CASTRGQHEKLFF.

The chain carries TRBV4-3 and TRBJ1-2; no firm D call. CDR3 length: 14 amino acids. Germline V gene data show CDR1 as LGHNA and CDR2 as YSLEER. V gave up 1 base and J gave up 4 bases, with 10 bases separating them. CDR3 nucleotide sequence: TGCGCCAGCAGCCAAGTGGGCAGCCTCTATGGCTACACCTTC. Translating gives CASSQVGSLYGYTF.

This clone appeared a few times. J is TRBJ2-3 and V is TRBV7-2, with 16 positions matching TRBD2. Germline V gives CDR1 SGHTA, CDR2 FQGNSA. The CDR3 consists of 17 residues. Trimming took 4 bases from V and 5 from J; bases not matched to a gene: 6. CDR3 sequence (DNA): TGTGCCAGCAGCTCCGGGACTAGCGGGGGGGCAATAGATACGCAGTATTTT. This codes for CASSSGTSGGAIDTQYF.

The chain joins TRBV15 to TRBJ2-5, with a possible D match to TRBD2 (5 bases). V was trimmed by 5 bases and J by 2 bases, leaving 15 bases between them. The CDR3 is 15 amino acids. Germline CDR1 LNHNV, CDR2 YYDKDF (reference sequence). CDR3 region: CATSRILASQETQYF. CDR3 in DNA: TGTGCCACCAGCCGCATCCTAGCATCGCAAGAGACCCAGTACTTC.

The CDR3 sequence is CAWSRPDSIYNSPLHF. In DNA form, the CDR3 reads TGTGCCTGGAGTCGGCCAGACTCCATCTATAATTCACCCCTCCACTTT. The gene calls are TRBV30 and TRBJ1-6; no definite D call. V was clipped by 2 bases and J by 3 bases, with 14 bases between them. Germline V gene data show CDR1 as GTSNPN and CDR2 as SVGIG (reference sequence). This CDR3 comprises 16 residues.

V is TRBV6-6 and J is TRBJ2-7, with D perhaps TRBD2 (5 bases). Germline CDR1 and CDR2: MNHNY and SVGAGI (reference sequence). Deletions cut 2 bases from V and 6 bases from J, with 8 bases between. CDR3 size: 12 residues. This CDR3 is CASSYEAAEQYF. The CDR3 DNA reads as TGTGCCAGCAGTTACGAAGCGGCCGAGCAGTACTTC.

The chain links TRBV25-1 to TRBJ1-2; the match to TRBD1 covers 7 bases. J lost 6 bases, V lost 10 bases, and 11 bases had no gene match. The CDR3 loop spans 13 amino acids. CDR1 and CDR2 from the germline V gene are MGHDK and SYGVNS. CDR3 DNA: TGTGCCACCCTGGGCGACAGGGCTAATGGCTACACCTTC. It encodes CATLGDRANGYTF.

V is TRBV6-5 and J is TRBJ1-2, with D possibly being TRBD1 (5 bases). Trimming stripped 6 bases from V and 4 bases from J, with 15 bases between. The CDR3 has 14 residues. Germline CDR1 reads MNHEY; CDR2 reads SVGAGI. The CDR3 region has the DNA TGTGCCAGCAGCCCATTGGGGGGGGGCTATGGCTACACCTTC. Translated: CASSPLGGGYGYTF.

The DNA of the CDR3 is TGCGCCAGCAGCTTGGCCGGGAACAGTATGAACACTGAAGCTTTCTTT. It codes for CASSLAGNSMNTEAFF. The J gene is TRBJ1-1, the V gene TRBV5-1, with D unclear. Trimming removed 0 bases from V and 0 bases from J, with 12 bases in between. Germline CDR1 SGHRS, CDR2 YFSETQ. The CDR3 has 16 residues.

The J gene is TRBJ2-1, the V gene TRBV7-2; 11 positions match TRBD2. The CDR3 runs to 16 residues. Germline loops: CDR1 SGHTA, CDR2 FQGNSA. V lost 5 bases to trimming and J lost 6 bases; unmatched junction nucleotides: 9. Written as DNA, the CDR3 is TGTGCCAGCAGCATGGATAGCGGGGGGGCCCTCAATGAGCAGTTCTTC. Translation gives CASSMDSGGALNEQFF.

The rearrangement uses TRBV27 and TRBJ2-7, with 11 nucleotides matching TRBD2. The V segment lost 6 bases and the J segment 6 bases; nucleotides outside the gene matches: 13. This CDR3 region has 16 residues. Looked up from germline, CDR1 is MNHEY and CDR2 is SMNVEV (reference sequence). This chain's CDR3 is CASSPSGGPNLLEQYF. Written as DNA, the CDR3 is TGTGCCAGCAGCCCTAGCGGGGGGCCAAATCTGCTCGAGCAGTACTTC.

This chain uses TRBV29-1 with TRBJ2-6, with D perhaps matching TRBD2 (6 bases). V was shortened by 7 bases and J by 0 bases, with 19 bases between the two germline ends. The length of the CDR3 is 17 residues. Germline assignment: CDR1 SQVTM and CDR2 ANQGSEA. CDR3 sequence (DNA): TGCAGCGGACCCCCTCGGGGAGGCCGCTCTGGGGCCAACGTCCTGACTTTC. Translating gives CSGPPRGGRSGANVLTF.